The sample holds many counts of the clone carrying this TCR beta chain. The antigen is undetermined. The CDR3 runs to 15 residues. J lost 2 bases, V lost 0 bases, and 4 bases had no gene match. Germline-derived CDR1 and CDR2 are SGHKS and YYEKEE (reference sequence). 5'RACE employing 10-nucleotide random UMIs yielded the cDNA. One entry per CDR3 protein results from TCRdb running MiXCR on the 5' RACE reads. The table includes about 50,000 distinct CDR3 sequences, about 3.5% detected once. This record comes from a study of neurological immune-mediated disorders. General study results and limits: TCR-beta repertoires seemed private in all groups, with no expanded CDR3 amino acid sequences shared.

Unsorted libraries came from 2 million PBMCs stored at -80 °C. The chain recombines TRBV5-5 with TRBJ2-7, with 8 positions matching TRBD1. This clonotype was obtained from a man in his forties with multiple sclerosis. The sequenced sample was PBMCs. CDR3 sequence: CASSLGQGIPYEQYF. Here the CDR3 DNA reads TGTGCCAGCAGCTTGGGACAGGGGATCCCCTACGAGCAGTACTTC.